This is a list of T cell receptor beta chains from one sample in a study of blood T cell repertoires in COVID-19. Sequenced by immunoSEQ multiplex PCR; TCRdb stores in-frame clones only, minus some. The sample has around 140,000 clones, about 88% seen once. Material: PBMCs or T cells enriched from blood (not recorded which). The origin of the receptors is a middle-aged man with acute COVID-19. Each CDR3 is given with its conserved first and last residue.

J | V | CDR3
TRBJ2-1 | TRBV21-1 | CASSKGERGPSYNEQFF
TRBJ1-3 | TRBV7-2 | CASSFDRGPGNTIYF
TRBJ1-4 | TRBV5-6 | CASSSDWPGEKLFF
TRBJ1-4 | TRBV19 | CASSERENEKLFF
TRBJ1-6 | TRBV29-1 | CSVAQGEKSPLHF
TRBJ1-2 | TRBV28 | CASSRQGRGYTF
TRBJ1-4 | TRBV4-2 | CASSQGQGEVTNEKLFF
TRBJ2-7 | TRBV6-4 | CASSPDRESYEQYF
TRBJ1-4 | TRBV30 | CAWRQGATNEKLFF
TRBJ1-3 | TRBV10-3 | CAISPPLAAVPEGGNTIYF
TRBJ2-7 | TRBV12-3/TRBV12-4 | CASSLMIAYEQYF
TRBJ1-2 | TRBV11-2 | CASSLGGGQSYGYTF